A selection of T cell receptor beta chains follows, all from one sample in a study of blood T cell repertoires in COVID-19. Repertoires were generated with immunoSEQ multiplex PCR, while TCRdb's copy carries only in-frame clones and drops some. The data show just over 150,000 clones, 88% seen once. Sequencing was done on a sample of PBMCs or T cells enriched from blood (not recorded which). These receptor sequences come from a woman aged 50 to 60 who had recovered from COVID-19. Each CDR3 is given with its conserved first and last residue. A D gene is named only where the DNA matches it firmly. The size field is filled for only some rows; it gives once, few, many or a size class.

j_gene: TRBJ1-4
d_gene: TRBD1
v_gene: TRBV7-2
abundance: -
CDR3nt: TGTGCCAGCAGCCCGACAGGGGGCAATGAAAAACTGTTTTTT
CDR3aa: CASSPTGGNEKLFF

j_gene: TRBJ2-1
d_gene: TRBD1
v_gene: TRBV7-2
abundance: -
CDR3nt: TGTGCCAGCAGCCCTTACAGGGGCGCTTCTAATTACAATGAGCAGTTCTTC
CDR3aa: CASSPYRGASNYNEQFF

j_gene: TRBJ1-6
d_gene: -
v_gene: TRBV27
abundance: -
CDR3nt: TGTGCCAGCAGGGCAGGGCCAACAACTAATTCACCCCTCCACTTT
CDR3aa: CASRAGPTTNSPLHF

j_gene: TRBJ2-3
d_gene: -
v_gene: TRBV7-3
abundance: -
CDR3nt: TGTGCCAGCAGCTCCCAGGGGAGCCTCCCCACAGATACGCAGTATTTT
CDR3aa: CASSSQGSLPTDTQYF

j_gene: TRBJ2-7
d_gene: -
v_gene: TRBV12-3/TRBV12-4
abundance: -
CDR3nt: -
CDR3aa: CASSILDRGEQYF

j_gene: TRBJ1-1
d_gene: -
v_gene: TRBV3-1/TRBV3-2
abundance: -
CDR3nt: TGTGCCAGCAGTCCTACAGGGTTCACTGAAGCTTTCTTT
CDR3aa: CASSPTGFTEAFF

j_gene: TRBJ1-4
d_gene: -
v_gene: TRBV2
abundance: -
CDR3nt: TGTGCCAGCAGTGCAAGGACCCCGCGGGTGCCCTCTTTT
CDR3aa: CASSARTPRVPSF

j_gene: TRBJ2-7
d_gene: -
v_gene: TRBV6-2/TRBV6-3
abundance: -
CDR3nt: TGTGCCAGCAGTTTCCAAGCGGTACGCTCCTACGAGCAGTACTTC
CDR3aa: CASSFQAVRSYEQYF

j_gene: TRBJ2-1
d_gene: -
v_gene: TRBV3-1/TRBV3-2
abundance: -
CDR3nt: TGTGCCAGCAGCCCTACAGGCTACAATGAGCAGTTCTTC
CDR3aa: CASSPTGYNEQFF

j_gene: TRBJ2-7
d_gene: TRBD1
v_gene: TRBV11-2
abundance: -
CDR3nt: TGTGCCAGCAGCTCAAGGACAGGCCCCTACGAGCAGTACTTC
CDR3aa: CASSSRTGPYEQYF

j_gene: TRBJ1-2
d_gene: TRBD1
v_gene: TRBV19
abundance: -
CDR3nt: TGTGCCAGTAGTTCCTACAGGGGGCCCAACTATGGCTACACCTTC
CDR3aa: CASSSYRGPNYGYTF

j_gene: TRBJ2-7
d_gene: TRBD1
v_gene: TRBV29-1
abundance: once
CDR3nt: TGCAGCGTTCGGACAGGAATAACCTACGAGCAGTACTTC
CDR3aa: CSVRTGITYEQYF

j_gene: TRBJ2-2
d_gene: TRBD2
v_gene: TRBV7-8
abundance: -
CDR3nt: TGTGCCAGCAGCTTAGGGACTAGCGGGGGCCGTTGGACCGGGGAGCTGTTTTTT
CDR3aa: CASSLGTSGGRWTGELFF